One sample yielded the 7 T cell receptor beta chains listed below, sequenced in a study of radiotherapy plus CTLA-4 blockade in lung cancer. The data were produced by immunoSEQ multiplex PCR, yet TCRdb's version contains in-frame clones alone and is incomplete. The sample records 90,000 to 130,000 clones, 81% being singletons. The sample here was peripheral blood, taken from a patient treated with radiotherapy plus ipilimumab. The receptors were sampled from a human donor with non-small cell lung cancer that progressed on radiotherapy plus ipilimumab. Some clones in this sample may be carry-over from other donors' samples.

CDR3 sequence (DNA): TGTGCCAGCTCACCCTCCTCCGGGACAGCATACATGGGCTACACCTTC. Amino acids: CASSPSSGTAYMGYTF. The rearrangement uses TRBV18 and TRBJ1-2; TRBD1 matches at 7 bases. Trimming at V came to 3 bases and at J to 8 bases, leaving 15 bases not matched to a gene. The germline V gene has CDR1 KGHSH and CDR2 LQKENI. The CDR3 has 16 residues.

This clone was seen more than once but under ten times. Other DNA sequences of this sample code for an identical CDR3. The chain joins TRBV4-1 to TRBJ1-5; TRBD1 is a possible D gene (5 bases). The germline gives CDR1 MGHRA, CDR2 YSYEKL. The V end lost 5 bases, the J end lost 1 base, and 12 bases lay between the germline ends. The CDR3 consists of 15 residues. CDR3 protein: CASSLRDHSNQPQHF. The CDR3 coding sequence is TGCGCCAGCAGCTTACGGGACCACAGCAATCAGCCCCAGCATTTT.

The chain recombines TRBV9 with TRBJ2-7, with 13 bases that match TRBD2. Trimming at V came to 4 bases and at J to 4 bases, leaving 5 bases not matched to a gene. Germline V CDR1 and CDR2: SGDLS, YYNGEE. The CDR3 covers 15 residues. The CDR3 DNA follows: TGTGCCAGCAGCTACGGGACTAGCGGGGTATACGAGCAGTACTTC. Protein product: CASSYGTSGVYEQYF. The full variable domain, completed using reference TRBV9 and TRBJ2-7, is DSGVTQTPKHLITATGQRVTLRCSPRSGDLSVYWYQQSLDQGLQFLIQYYNGEERAKGNILERFSAQQFPDLHSELNLSSLELGDSALYFCASSYGTSGVYEQYFGPGTRLTVT.

This clone appeared a single time. The genes are TRBV11-1 and TRBJ2-5; tentative D call: TRBD1 (7 bases). Germline CDR1 and CDR2: SGHAT and FQDESV (reference sequence). There are 18 residues in the CDR3. The ends were cut back, 1 base at V and 6 bases at J, with 24 bases in the middle. CDR3 coding DNA: TGTGCCAGCAGCTTAGTAGGTTCGGGAGCAGGGGGAAAGAAGACCCAGTACTTC. Protein product: CASSLVGSGAGGKKTQYF.

The chain employs TRBV6-5 and TRBJ2-3; 8 bases line up with TRBD1. The V gene's germline CDR1 is MNHEY and CDR2 SVGAGI. The J segment lost 2 bases and the V segment lost 4 bases, leaving 5 bases of the junction unmatched. This CDR3 is 15 amino acids long. The CDR3 is CASSSGQGHTDTQYF. Here the CDR3 DNA reads TGTGCCAGCAGTTCCGGACAGGGCCACACAGATACGCAGTATTTT.

The chain's CDR3 is CASLGFSNTEAFF. The CDR3 nucleotides read TGTGCCAGCTTGGGGTTTTCGAACACTGAAGCTTTCTTT. V is TRBV6-5 and J is TRBJ1-1; D remains unclear. Deletions cut 8 bases from V and 1 base from J, with 11 bases between. Germline V gene lookup returns CDR1 MNHEY and CDR2 SVGAGI. The CDR3 runs to 13 residues.

The chain combines TRBV27 with TRBJ2-2, with 16 bases matching TRBD2. The CDR3 runs to 18 residues. With 7 bases clipped from V and 4 bases from J, the junction kept 9 bases outside the gene matches. Germline V gene data show CDR1 as MNHEY and CDR2 as SMNVEV (reference sequence). The CDR3 DNA sequence: TGTGCCAGCACCCCGGGACTAGCGGGGGGGGTCGGCACCGGGGAGCTGTTTTTT. Translating gives CASTPGLAGGVGTGELFF.